The text below deals with one T cell receptor (beta chain). Per the study methods: How many nucleated cells were present was estimated from reference gene primer amplification. Assay: immunoSEQ multiplex PCR; the TCRdb copy retains only in-frame clones and omits some. Clone size and V and J calls were adopted from that table, with D and trimming inferred from the DNA. The table includes approximately 60,000 clones, roughly 85% detected once. This sample stems from a study of blood T cell repertoires in COVID-19. Overall study: The samples span acute and convalescent COVID-19 from the United States, Italy and Spain. Nucleic acid was either cDNA or gDNA, and it came from T cells, B-cell-depleted T cells, or PBMCs.

The CDR3 extends over 19 amino acids. Germline V lookup: CDR1 LGHNA, CDR2 YSLEER. J was trimmed by 3 bases and V by 4 bases; bases with no gene match: 18. The sample taken for sequencing was peripheral blood. The sequence was collected from a human donor in a cohort sampled during active COVID-19. The chain has TRBV4-3 and TRBJ2-7; 10 nucleotides align to TRBD2. The CDR3 bases are TGCGCCAGCAGCCCACGAGTATTAGCGGGGGGCCCTCCTCGCTACGAGCAGTACTTC. It specifies CASSPRVLAGGPPRYEQYF.